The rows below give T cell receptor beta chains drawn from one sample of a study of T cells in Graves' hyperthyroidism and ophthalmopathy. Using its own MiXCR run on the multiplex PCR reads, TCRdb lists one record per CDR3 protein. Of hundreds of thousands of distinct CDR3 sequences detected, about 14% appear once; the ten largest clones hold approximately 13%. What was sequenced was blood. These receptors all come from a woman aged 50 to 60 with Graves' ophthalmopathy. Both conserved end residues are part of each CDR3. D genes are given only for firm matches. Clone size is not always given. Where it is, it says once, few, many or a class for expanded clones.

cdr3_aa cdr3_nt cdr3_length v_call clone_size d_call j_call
CAISEFSSGSDEQFF TGTGCCATCAGTGAGTTTTCTAGCGGGAGCGATGAGCAGTTCTTC 15 TRBV10-3 - TRBD2 TRBJ2-1
CASSRGLAGRNEQFF TGCGCCAGCAGCCGGGGACTAGCGGGCAGGAATGAGCAGTTCTTC 15 TRBV5-1 many TRBD2 TRBJ2-1
CASSFSGDTQYF TGTGCCAGCAGCTTTAGCGGAGATACGCAGTATTTT 12 TRBV7-6 many - TRBJ2-3
CASSLLAGDIRNEQFF TGTGCCAGCAGCTTGCTAGCGGGAGATATCAGAAATGAGCAGTTCTTC 16 TRBV7-3 few TRBD2 TRBJ2-1
CAISLPGSNQPQHF TGTGCCATCAGTTTACCCGGTTCCAATCAGCCCCAGCATTTT 14 TRBV27 - - TRBJ1-5
CASSVDEPGTQYF TGTGCCAGCAGCGTGGACGAGCCGGGGACCCAGTACTTC 13 TRBV7-9 many - TRBJ2-5
CASSSYSTTNEKLFF TGTGCCAGCAGTTCATACAGCACAACTAATGAAAAACTGTTTTTT 15 TRBV28 many - TRBJ1-4
CASSLDRGAWYNEQFF TGTGCCAGCAGCTTAGACAGGGGTGCGTGGTACAATGAGCAGTTCTTC 16 TRBV7-9 - TRBD1 TRBJ2-1
CAISEENSNEQFF TGTGCCATCAGTGAGGAAAACTCCAATGAGCAGTTCTTC 13 TRBV10-3 few - TRBJ2-1
CASSPEALNTEAFF TGCGCCAGCAGCCCTGAGGCCTTGAACACTGAAGCTTTCTTT 14 TRBV5-1 many - TRBJ1-1
CASSEARVAYEQYF TGTGCCAGCAGTGAAGCCAGGGTGGCCTACGAGCAGTACTTC 14 TRBV6-1 many - TRBJ2-7
CASSLTSGSGHGELFF TGCGCCAGCAGCTTGACTAGCGGGAGCGGCCACGGGGAGCTGTTTTTT 16 TRBV5-1 - TRBD2 TRBJ2-2
CATSGRTGGAGNTIYF TGTGCCACCAGCGGAAGGACAGGGGGTGCCGGAAACACCATATATTTT 16 TRBV15 - TRBD1 TRBJ1-3
CSVLTFRLTRFF TGCAGCGTCCTGACATTTAGGTTAACTCGGTTCTTC 12 TRBV29-1 - - TRBJ2-1
CASSLDIYTDTQYF TGTGCCAGCAGTTTAGACATTTACACAGATACGCAGTATTTT 14 TRBV27 many - TRBJ2-3
CSAMGPGVNEQFF TGCAGTGCTATGGGTCCAGGAGTCAATGAGCAGTTCTTC 13 TRBV20-1 many - TRBJ2-1
CASSLAGRNEQYF TGTGCCAGCAGCTTAGCGGGCCGGAACGAGCAGTACTTC 13 TRBV7-9 - - TRBJ2-7
CSAREGGGGGGAKNIQYF TGCAGTGCTAGAGAGGGTGGAGGGGGCGGAGGAGCCAAAAACATTCAGTACTTC 18 TRBV20-1 few - TRBJ2-4
CASSPQENEQFF TGTGCCAGCTCACCCCAGGAAAATGAGCAGTTCTTC 12 TRBV18 many - TRBJ2-1
CSGSAGGINEQFF TGCAGTGGATCAGCGGGAGGGATAAATGAGCAGTTCTTC 13 TRBV20-1 many TRBD2 TRBJ2-1
CVSSLAGQGGTEAFF TGTGTCAGCAGCTTAGCGGGACAGGGGGGCACTGAAGCTTTCTTT 15 TRBV7-2 - TRBD1 TRBJ1-1
CATSDGTSGRRQEQFF TGTGCCACCAGTGACGGGACTAGCGGGAGGCGGCAGGAGCAGTTCTTC 16 TRBV24-1 few TRBD2 TRBJ2-1
CASSIGEGEQYF TGTGCCAGCAGCATCGGGGAGGGCGAGCAGTACTTC 12 TRBV7-3 few TRBD2 TRBJ2-7
CSARLTYTGTPIEQYF TGCAGTGCTAGACTAACCTATACCGGGACACCCATCGAGCAGTACTTC 16 TRBV20-1 few - TRBJ2-7
CASSSLIANTEAFF TGCGCCAGCAGCTCGTTAATTGCGAACACTGAAGCTTTCTTT 14 TRBV5-1 many - TRBJ1-1
CASRGTGGNTGELFF TGTGCCAGCAGGGGGACAGGGGGGAACACCGGGGAGCTGTTTTTT 15 TRBV2 many TRBD1 TRBJ2-2
CASSPESQYF TGTGCCAGCAGCCCCGAGTCCCAGTACTTC 10 TRBV12-3/TRBV12-4 many - TRBJ2-5
CATSRERGSGGRAETQYF TGTGCCACCAGCAGAGAGAGGGGGTCTGGCGGGAGGGCCGAGACCCAGTACTTC 18 TRBV15 few TRBD2 TRBJ2-5
CASSYLAGETQYF TGTGCCAGCAGTTACCTAGCAGGGGAGACCCAGTACTTC 13 TRBV6-5 many - TRBJ2-5
CASSLARARPQPQHF TGTGCCAGCAGCTTGGCGCGGGCCCGTCCCCAGCCCCAGCATTTT 15 TRBV5-6 - - TRBJ1-5
CASSEPRGGFVGYTF TGTGCCAGCAGTGAACCGAGGGGTGGGTTCGTAGGCTACACCTTC 15 TRBV25-1 few - TRBJ1-2
CASSTTSGSRVETQYF TGTGCCAGTAGTACGACTAGCGGGAGTAGGGTGGAGACCCAGTACTTC 16 TRBV19 - TRBD2 TRBJ2-5
CASTGIGPGNQPQHF TGTGCCAGCACAGGTATTGGTCCTGGCAATCAGCCCCAGCATTTT 15 TRBV28 many - TRBJ1-5
CASSIGGGGELYNEQFF TGCGCCAGCAGCATCGGGGGGGGAGGGGAGCTCTACAATGAGCAGTTCTTC 17 TRBV5-1 many TRBD2 TRBJ2-1
CASSREQGYSDEQYF TGTGCCAGCAGCCGAGAACAGGGTTACTCCGACGAGCAGTACTTC 15 TRBV7-9 many - TRBJ2-7
CASSVLTSGSREQFF TGTGCCAGCAGTGTACTGACTAGCGGGAGCCGTGAGCAGTTCTTC 15 TRBV25-1 - TRBD2 TRBJ2-1
CSARDLIVMARETQYF TGCAGTGCTAGAGATCTGATAGTGATGGCGCGAGAGACCCAGTACTTC 16 TRBV20-1 many - TRBJ2-5
CASSPLAGGVQETQYF TGTGCCAGCAGTCCCCTAGCGGGAGGCGTCCAAGAGACCCAGTACTTC 16 TRBV28 many TRBD2 TRBJ2-5
CASSGIGSYEQYF TGTGCCAGCAGTGGCATAGGAAGTTACGAGCAGTACTTC 13 TRBV6-1 many - TRBJ2-7
CASSLFLGEAGTQQFF TGTGCCAGCAGTTTATTTCTTGGGGAAGCGGGAACACAGCAGTTCTTC 16 TRBV27 - TRBD2 TRBJ2-1
CASRRLAGGKADTQYF TGCGCCAGCAGAAGACTAGCGGGAGGGAAGGCAGATACGCAGTATTTT 16 TRBV5-1 many TRBD2 TRBJ2-3
CASSPIGSPSNQPQHF TGTGCCAGCAGTCCGATCGGGTCGCCTAGCAATCAGCCCCAGCATTTT 16 TRBV12-3/TRBV12-4 many - TRBJ1-5
CASSELSGTGSETQYF TGTGCCAGCAGTGAACTATCCGGGACAGGGTCAGAGACCCAGTACTTC 16 TRBV6-2/TRBV6-3 - TRBD1 TRBJ2-5
CASSQRGRTNYGYTF TGTGCCAGCAGCCAAAGGGGACGAACTAACTATGGCTACACCTTC 15 TRBV5-4 few - TRBJ1-2
CASRDRQGPTGELFF TGTGCCAGCAGAGATAGACAGGGCCCCACCGGGGAGCTGTTTTTT 15 TRBV6-1 - TRBD1 TRBJ2-2
CASSIRPENEQFF TGTGCCAGCAGCATCAGACCAGAGAATGAGCAGTTCTTC 13 TRBV7-3 many - TRBJ2-1